This entry concerns a single T cell receptor (beta chain). This clonotype was recorded a few times. Its antigen is still unknown. No per-base quality is available; no much larger clone lies one base away. The data originate from a study of regulatory T cells in long-lasting Graves disease (dated by TCRdb to about 2021). A note on the overall study: Persistent Graves' disease was defined as persistently positive TSH receptor autoantibodies together with antithyroid drug treatment for over 5 years. Persistent Graves' disease patients were compared with newly diagnosed Graves' disease patients by peripheral blood TCR sequencing and RNA sequencing. The study took place in China and was registered as a clinical trial. A total of roughly 35 samples were covered by TCR sequencing, comprising approximately 13 persistent and around 20 newly diagnosed Graves' disease patients. On average, persistent Graves' disease patients in the clinical cohort had been on antithyroid drugs for around 9.5 years. Findings and caveats that apply to the study as a whole: Sequencing and analysis were limited to the TCR beta chain. More public clonotypes were shared among persistent patients (roughly 2,700) than among newly diagnosed patients (approximately 930). Only peripheral blood was studied, because thyroid tissue, the primary lesion, was inaccessible. TRBV28, TRBJ1-2 and TRBJ2-5 were preferentially used in persistent disease, while TRBV20-1 and TRBJ2-1 were favored in newly diagnosed disease. Persistent Graves' disease patients showed lower TCR Shannon entropy and fewer highly expanded clones than newly diagnosed patients, suggesting clonal expansion. The authors acknowledged the small sample size as a limitation that may reduce accuracy.

The meaning of the sample's time point label: persistent/refractory GD, antithyroid drugs over 5 years with positive TRAb. For both TCR sequencing and RNA sequencing, RNA was extracted from PBMCs in TRIzol. The diagnosis of Graves' disease was made according to American Thyroid Association guidelines. The patients came from an endocrinology department in Xi'an, China. Each patient gave approximately 10 milliliters of peripheral blood, collected in an EDTA anticoagulant tube. Ficoll Paque Plus density gradient separation was used to isolate PBMCs, and no further T cell sorting was done. RNA quality was checked with an Agilent 2100 Bioanalyzer and agarose gel, and concentration with a NanoDrop 2000. Library preparation employed multiplex PCR. For sequencing, an Illumina HiSeq 4000 was employed. iRepertoire HTBI primers and Arm-PCR amplification of CDR3 regions were used to construct TCR beta libraries. PCR products were gel purified before sequencing. The authors processed their data as follows. A total of fewer than 70 TRBV and 14 TRBJ segments were identified across samples and were used for gene usage analysis of CDR3 amino acid clonotypes. Filtered high-quality paired reads were merged into contigs using COPE and FqMerger. BLAST was used to align contigs to the IMGT TRBV, TRBD and TRBJ reference genes, and CDR3 was defined following IMGT. Any clonotype with a frequency above 0.1% was classified as a highly expanded clone. Shannon entropy was used to measure repertoire diversity, and the Gini coefficient was used to measure V-J evenness. Clonotypes shared by more than one individual were considered public. The raw public reads went through TCRdb reprocessing: fastp at Q25, MiXCR clone calling, in-frame beta chains kept. Records with the same CDR3 protein are collapsed into one entry carrying the most frequent genes and DNA. For this entry, the V and J calls and clone size follow TCRdb and not the study's own pipeline. The sample table lists roughly 500,000 distinct CDR3 sequences, about 22% of them with a count of one. The ten largest clones represent approximately 14% of the sample.

Via the germline V gene, CDR1 is ENHRY and CDR2 SYGVKD. The CDR3 runs 13 amino acids, cysteine and phenylalanine included. Left in the record is the CDR3 DNA by itself, 39 bases read in frame from the first base. The junction carries 13 bases between V and J, which are trimmed by 5 bases and 6 bases respectively. Specimen: peripheral blood mononuclear cells (PBMCs), collected when the disease was refractory, from a patient treated with antithyroid drugs. This TCR was sampled from a female donor with Graves disease. The chain employs TRBV10-3 and TRBJ1-1; a weak D assignment points to TRBD1 (6 bases agree). The DNA reads TGTGCCATCAGTTTACAGGGTTTGTCTGAAGCTTTCTTT. This yields the protein CAISLQGLSEAFF.